Sequencing of this T cell receptor (beta chain) was carried out in a study of blood T cells in healthy people across ages. Study-level findings and limits: Age showed a roughly linear inverse relationship with TCR beta diversity per million T cells.

Alongside a J-beta primer mix, a sample-barcoded 5' primer served in a second PCR lasting roughly 7 to 11 cycles. TCRdb processed the 5' RACE reads anew with MiXCR; each CDR3 protein has one entry. Of around 1,700,000 distinct CDR3 sequences listed, over 25% are singletons. Comment on this clonotype: The antigen is undetermined.

CDR1 is PRHDT and CDR2 is FYEKMQ in the germline V gene (reference sequence). Deletions cut 4 bases from V and 5 bases from J, with 14 bases between. This CDR3 is 14 amino acids long. Donors gave ten milliliters of peripheral blood apiece. At least 6 million PBMCs were isolated per sample. The sequence was collected from a woman in her twenties or thirties in good health. Source material: blood. The rearrangement joins TRBV13 to TRBJ2-5; D gene unclear. The CDR3 nucleotides are TGTGCCAGCAGCTCTAGGGCCCGGGCGGAGACCCAGTACTTC. Amino acid sequence: CASSSRARAETQYF.